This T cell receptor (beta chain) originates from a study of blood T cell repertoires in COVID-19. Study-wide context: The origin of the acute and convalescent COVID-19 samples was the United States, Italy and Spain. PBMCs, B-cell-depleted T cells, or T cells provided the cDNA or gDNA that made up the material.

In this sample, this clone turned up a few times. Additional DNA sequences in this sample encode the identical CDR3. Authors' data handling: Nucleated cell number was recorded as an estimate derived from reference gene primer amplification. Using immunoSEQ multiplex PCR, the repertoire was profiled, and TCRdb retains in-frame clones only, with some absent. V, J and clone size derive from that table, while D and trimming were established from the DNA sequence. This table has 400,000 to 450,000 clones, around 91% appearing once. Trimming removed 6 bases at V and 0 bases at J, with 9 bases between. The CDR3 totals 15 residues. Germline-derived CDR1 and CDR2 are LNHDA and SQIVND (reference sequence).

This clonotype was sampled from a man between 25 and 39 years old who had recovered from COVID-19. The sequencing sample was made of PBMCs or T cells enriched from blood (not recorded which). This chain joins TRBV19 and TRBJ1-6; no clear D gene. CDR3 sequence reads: CASSEESSYNSPLHF. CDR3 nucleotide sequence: TGTGCCAGTAGCGAGGAAAGCTCCTATAATTCACCCCTCCACTTT.